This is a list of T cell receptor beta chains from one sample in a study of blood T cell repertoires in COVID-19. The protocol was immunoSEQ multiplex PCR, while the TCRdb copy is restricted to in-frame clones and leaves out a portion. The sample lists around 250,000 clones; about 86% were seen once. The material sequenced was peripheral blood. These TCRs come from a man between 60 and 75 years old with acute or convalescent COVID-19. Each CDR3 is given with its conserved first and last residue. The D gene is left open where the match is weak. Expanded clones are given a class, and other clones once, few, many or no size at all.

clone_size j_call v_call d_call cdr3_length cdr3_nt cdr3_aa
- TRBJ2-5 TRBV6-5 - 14 TGTGCCAGCACATTGACACCTTACCAAGAGACCCAGTACTTC CASTLTPYQETQYF
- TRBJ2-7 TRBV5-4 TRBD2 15 TGTGCCAGCAGCCCTCGGACTAGCGGGACCTACGAGCAGTACTTC CASSPRTSGTYEQYF
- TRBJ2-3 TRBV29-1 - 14 TGCAGCGTTGAGGCGGGGTTGAGCACAGATACGCAGTATTTT CSVEAGLSTDTQYF
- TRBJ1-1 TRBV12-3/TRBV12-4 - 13 TGTGCCAGCTCCGAGGGGAGGGGCGGCGAAGCTTTCTTT CASSEGRGGEAFF
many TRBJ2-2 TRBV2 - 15 TGTGCCAGCAGTACTGGACCAGGGTACACCGGGGAGCTGTTTTTT CASSTGPGYTGELFF
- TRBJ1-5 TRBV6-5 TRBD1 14 TGTGCCAGCAGTTCAGGGGGTGGCAATCAGCCCCAGCATTTT CASSSGGGNQPQHF
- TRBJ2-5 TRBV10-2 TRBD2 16 TGCGCCGTAGGGCGGGCTAGCGGGAGCCCGCGGGAGACCCAGTACTTC CAVGRASGSPRETQYF
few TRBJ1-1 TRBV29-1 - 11 TGCAGCGTTGACGGGAACACTGAAGCTTTCTTT CSVDGNTEAFF
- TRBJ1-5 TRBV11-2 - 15 TGTGCCAGCAGCTTAGACGGGGTAATAGGTCAGCCCCAGCATTTT CASSLDGVIGQPQHF
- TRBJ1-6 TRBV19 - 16 TGTGCCAGTAGTTCCTCTCCCGGGACTCTCAACTCACCCCTCCACTTT CASSSSPGTLNSPLHF
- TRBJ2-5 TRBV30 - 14 TGTGCCTGGAGTGTAACGGGTGCCCGGGAGACCCAGTACTTC CAWSVTGARETQYF
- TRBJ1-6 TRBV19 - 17 TGTGCCAGTTCCGGGACACAAACGAGCTCCTATAATTCACCCCTCCACTTT CASSGTQTSSYNSPLHF
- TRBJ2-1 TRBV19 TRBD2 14 TGTGCCAGTTCCAGCGGGAGCTCCTACAATGAGCAGTTCTTC CASSSGSSYNEQFF
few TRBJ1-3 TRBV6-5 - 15 TGTGCCACCAAACCGCAGGGGTTTTATGGAAACACCATATATTTT CATKPQGFYGNTIYF
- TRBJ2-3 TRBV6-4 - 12 TGTGCCAGCAGTGATCGGGGAGGCACGCAGTATTTT CASSDRGGTQYF
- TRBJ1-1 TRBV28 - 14 TGTGCCAGCAGTCCCCCGACACTGAACACTGAAGCTTTCTTT CASSPPTLNTEAFF
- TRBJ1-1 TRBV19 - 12 TGTGCCAGTAGCCCTGGAGGCACTGAAGCTTTCTTT CASSPGGTEAFF
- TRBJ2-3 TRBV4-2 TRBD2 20 TGTGCCAGCAGCCAAGAAGGGACTAGCGGGAGTTGGGGGGTCCGCGATACGCAGTATTTT CASSQEGTSGSWGVRDTQYF
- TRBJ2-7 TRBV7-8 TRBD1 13 TGTGCCAGCAGCGTCGGACAGGGCTACGAGCAGTACTTC CASSVGQGYEQYF
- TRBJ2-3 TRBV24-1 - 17 TGTGCCACCAGCCCCCCCCCGATGGGCCAGCCCGTGGATACGCAGTATTTT CATSPPPMGQPVDTQYF
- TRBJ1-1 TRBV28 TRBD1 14 TGTGCCAGCAGCAGAACAGGGGGCCACACTGAAGCTTTCTTT CASSRTGGHTEAFF
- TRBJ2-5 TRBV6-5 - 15 TGTGCCAGCAGTTATTCCGACAGGTGGGCCGAGACCCAGTACTTC CASSYSDRWAETQYF
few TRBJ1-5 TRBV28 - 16 TGTGCCAGCAGTTTAATCGCGGGTGTATTGCGTCAGCCCCAGCATTTT CASSLIAGVLRQPQHF
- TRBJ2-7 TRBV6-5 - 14 TGTGCCAGCAGTACTCACAGGGAGGGTAACGAGCAGTACTTC CASSTHREGNEQYF